The 23 T cell receptor beta chains in this list originate from one sample, sequenced in a study of blood T cell repertoires in COVID-19. Libraries were prepared by immunoSEQ multiplex PCR; TCRdb keeps only in-frame clonotypes and omits some of them. The profile shows 100,000 or so clones, roughly 80% of them singletons. The specimen was peripheral blood. The receptors originated from a woman aged 70-85 years with acute or convalescent COVID-19.

This clone came up a few times. The chain recombines TRBV2 with TRBJ2-1; tentative D call: TRBD1 (5 bases). V was clipped by 2 bases and J by 2 bases, with 10 bases between them. This CDR3 region has 15 residues. CDR1 and CDR2 (germline): SNHLY, FYNNEI. The CDR3 here is CASSESRAPYNEQFF. The CDR3 DNA reads TGTGCCAGCAGTGAATCCAGGGCCCCCTACAATGAGCAGTTCTTC.

The V call is TRBV4-3, the J call TRBJ2-3; D is possibly TRBD2 (6 bases). Trimming took off 4 bases at V and 4 bases at J, with 12 bases between the two ends. The germline V gene encodes CDR1 LGHNA and CDR2 YSLEER. The CDR3 has 14 residues. CDR3: CASSLRGRPDTQYF. CDR3 bases: TGCGCCAGCAGCCTCAGAGGGAGGCCAGATACGCAGTATTTT.

The chain combines TRBV19 with TRBJ1-2; weak D call: TRBD1 (5 bases). Germline V gene lookup returns CDR1 LNHDA and CDR2 SQIVND (reference sequence). Between the trimmed V and J ends, which lost 3 bases and 6 bases, there was a span of 14 bases. The CDR3 totals 14 residues. CDR3 protein: CASSIGRQPHGYTF. The CDR3 nucleotides are TGTGCCAGTAGTATCGGCCGACAGCCCCATGGCTACACCTTC.

V usage is TRBV5-4 and J usage is TRBJ2-7, with a tentative D call TRBD1 (5 bases). Trimming removed 1 base at V and 2 bases at J, with 10 bases between. Germline values: CDR1 SGHNT, CDR2 YYREEE (reference sequence). This CDR3 is built from 14 residues. CDR3 in DNA: TGTGCCAGCAGCTTGAGGGGCAGCCCCTACGAGCAGTACGTC. It codes for CASSLRGSPYEQYV.

J is TRBJ2-3 and V is TRBV11-3; 9 bases are shared with TRBD1. In germline, CDR1 is SGHNT, CDR2 YENEEA. The CDR3 contains 13 residues. V shed 5 bases and J 6 bases; nucleotides not matched to a gene: 3. CDR3 amino acids: CASSQDRGDTQYF. The CDR3 region has the DNA TGTGCCAGCAGCCAGGACAGGGGCGATACGCAGTATTTT.

This clone appeared once. V usage is TRBV2 and J usage is TRBJ1-5; 8 bases line up with TRBD1. Losses at the gene ends were 5 bases for V and 3 bases for J; bases not matched to a gene: 6. This CDR3 region has 15 residues. The V gene's germline CDR1 is SNHLY and CDR2 FYNNEI. The CDR3 DNA is TGTGCCAGCAGTCAGCAGGGGGCGAACAATCAGCCCCAGCATTTT. Amino acids: CASSQQGANNQPQHF.

The V gene is TRBV10-3, the J gene TRBJ1-4; 9 bases agree with TRBD1. V lost 4 bases and J lost 8; bases outside the gene matches: 8. Germline CDR1 reads ENHRY; CDR2 reads SYGVKD. The CDR3 runs to 15 residues. CDR3 amino acids: CAISVPGQGQEKLFF. The CDR3, as DNA: TGTGCCATCAGTGTGCCGGGACAGGGTCAGGAAAAACTGTTTTTT.

This clone was seen a single time. The rearrangement links TRBV4-1 to TRBJ1-4, with 7 nucleotides matching TRBD1. Germline V gives CDR1 MGHRA, CDR2 YSYEKL. With V trimmed by 3 bases and J by 8 bases, 6 bases remained unmatched. The CDR3 runs 14 residues. The CDR3 loop reads CASSHLDRDEKLFF. The CDR3 coding sequence is TGCGCCAGCAGCCACCTAGACAGGGACGAAAAACTGTTTTTT.

This rearrangement joins TRBV5-6 to TRBJ2-3; the D is unclear. This CDR3 is built from 16 residues. Trimming cost V 4 bases and J 4 bases, with 19 bases left between them. The germline V gene encodes CDR1 SGHDT and CDR2 YYEEEE. In DNA form, the CDR3 reads TGTGCCAGCAGCGAACCCCGGGTGGGTTTGGCAGATACGCAGTATTTT. Residues: CASSEPRVGLADTQYF.

The chain links TRBV21-1 to TRBJ1-1. TRBV21-1 is listed as a pseudogene. The length of the CDR3 is 21 residues. The chain's CDR3 is CASSKRGVCGRRSAPNTEAFF. CDR3 nucleotide sequence: TGTGCCAGCAGCAAAAGAGGTGTGTGTGGTAGACGGAGCGCCCCGAACACTGAAGCTTTCTTT.

V usage is TRBV6-5 and J usage is TRBJ2-7; TRBD2 agrees at 8 bases. CDR1 and CDR2 (germline): MNHEY, SVGAGI. J gave up 7 bases and V 6 bases, and 11 bases lay outside the gene matches. The CDR3 is 14 residues long. CDR3 DNA sequence: TGTGCCAGCAGCTCGGGGGGGCCTGGGAGAGAGCAGTACTTC. It encodes CASSSGGPGREQYF.

This clone was observed many times. At one end, the junction sequence differs from germline, possibly due to a read error. V usage is TRBV7-9 and J usage is TRBJ2-2, with no clear D. The length of the CDR3 is 8 residues. Germline lookup yields CDR1 SEHNR and CDR2 FQNEAQ (reference sequence). CDR3 amino acids: CASSLNGF. In DNA, the CDR3 is TGTGCCAGCAGCCTGAACGGTTTT.

V gene TRBV5-4 combines with J gene TRBJ2-3, with 7 positions matching TRBD1. V gave up 5 bases and J gave up 8 bases; unmatched junction bases: 8. Per the germline V gene, CDR1 is SGHNT and CDR2 is YYREEE (reference sequence). The CDR3 is made up of 13 amino acids. This CDR3 is CASSYDREGTQYF. For the CDR3, the DNA is TGTGCCAGCAGTTACGACAGGGAAGGTACGCAGTATTTT.

The V and J genes are TRBV23-1 and TRBJ1-4, with a tentative D call TRBD1 (6 bases). TRBV23-1 is an open reading frame whose function is uncertain. CDR3 size: 14 residues. Between the trimmed V and J ends, which lost 8 bases and 8 bases, there was a span of 18 bases. The CDR3 nucleotides are TGCGCCAGCGGACACACAGGGCGGTGCGAAAAACTGTTTTTT. Translation gives CASGHTGRCEKLFF.

The chain is built from TRBV6-5 and TRBJ1-2, with D perhaps matching TRBD1 (5 bases). V lost 6 bases to trimming and J lost 5 bases, with 13 bases between them. Germline values: CDR1 MNHEY, CDR2 SVGAGI. This CDR3 has 13 amino acids. The CDR3 region has the DNA TGTGCCAGCAGAACTCCAGGGTCTTATGGCTACACCTTC. Protein sequence: CASRTPGSYGYTF.

The chain carries TRBV12-3 or TRBV12-4 and TRBJ2-7; D is perhaps TRBD2 (6 bases). This CDR3 comprises 13 residues. Between the trimmed V and J ends, which lost 3 bases and 6 bases, there was a span of 12 bases. CDR3 DNA sequence: TGTGCCAGCAGTTTTGACGGAGGGTCCGAGCAGTACTTC. Translated, it gives CASSFDGGSEQYF.

This sequence joins TRBV5-1 and TRBJ2-2; unclear D gene. CDR1 and CDR2 (germline): SGHRS, YFSETQ. The ends were cut back, 2 bases at V and 5 bases at J, with 4 bases in the middle. This CDR3 has 12 residues. CDR3: CASSFETGELFF. The CDR3 bases are TGCGCCAGCAGCTTTGAGACCGGGGAGCTGTTTTTT. Using reference TRBV5-1 and TRBJ2-2 for the parts outside the CDR3, the full variable domain is KAGVTQTPRYLIKTRGQQVTLSCSPISGHRSVSWYQQTPGQGLQFLFEYFSETQRNKGNFPGRFSGRQFSNSRSEMNVSTLELGDSALYLCASSFETGELFFGEGSRLTVL.

The V gene is TRBV11-2, the J gene TRBJ1-1; D remains unclear. V was pared by 4 bases and J by 6 bases, with 9 bases between. CDR1 and CDR2 from the germline V gene are SGHAT and FQNNGV. This CDR3 is 12 amino acids long. The CDR3 DNA reads TGTGCCAGCAGCTCACCAAACTCTGAAGCTTTCTTT. Residues: CASSSPNSEAFF. Using reference TRBV11-2 and TRBJ1-1 for the parts outside the CDR3, the full variable domain is EAGVAQSPRYKIIEKRQSVAFWCNPISGHATLYWYQQILGQGPKLLIQFQNNGVVDDSQLPKDRFSAERLKGVDSTLKIQPAKLEDSAVYLCASSSPNSEAFFGQGTRLTVV.

This clone was observed a handful of times. The V and J genes are TRBV25-1 and TRBJ1-6; no firm D call. CDR1 and CDR2 (germline): MGHDK, SYGVNS. CDR3 size: 13 residues. Trimming cost V 4 bases and J 5 bases, with 6 bases left between them. DNA for the CDR3: TGTGCCAGCAGTGCGGGTCATAATTCACCCCTCCACTTT. Translating it yields CASSAGHNSPLHF.

This clone appeared once. This chain uses TRBV6-5 with TRBJ1-2; 8 positions match TRBD1. CDR3 size: 15 residues. Losses at the gene ends were 5 bases for V and 6 bases for J; bases not matched to a gene: 11. Germline V gene data show CDR1 as MNHEY and CDR2 as SVGAGI. CDR3 DNA: TGTGCCAGCAGTCCTACGACAGGGGCGATAGATGGCTACACCTTC. Encoded protein: CASSPTTGAIDGYTF.

For this clone: The same CDR3 can be traced to other DNA sequences in this sample. J is TRBJ1-5 and V is TRBV18; D ambiguous. Trimming left V 2 bases short and J 2 bases short, with 4 bases between. Germline V gives CDR1 KGHSH, CDR2 LQKENI. The CDR3 runs 13 residues. The CDR3 sequence is CASSPEGNQPQHF. In DNA, the CDR3 is TGTGCCAGCTCACCAGAGGGCAATCAGCCCCAGCATTTT.

The CDR3 here is CAINRDNGLNTEAFF. CDR3 in DNA: TGTGCCATCAATAGGGACAACGGATTGAACACTGAAGCTTTCTTT. J is TRBJ1-1 and V is TRBV10-3; possible D gene TRBD1, 6 bases. Trimming cost V 7 bases and J 0 bases, with 15 bases left between them. The CDR3 loop spans 15 amino acids. Germline CDR1 is ENHRY and CDR2 is SYGVKD.

This chain connects TRBV7-7 to TRBJ1-3, with TRBD1 matching 7 bases. Germline V lookup: CDR1 SSHAT, CDR2 FNYEAQ (reference sequence). With V trimmed by 5 bases and J by 2 bases, 3 bases remained unmatched. There are 14 residues in the CDR3. The CDR3 DNA sequence: TGTGCCAGCAGCCACGGACAGGCTGGAAACACCATATATTTT. It codes for CASSHGQAGNTIYF.